This T cell receptor beta chain was sequenced during a study of T cells in Graves' hyperthyroidism and ophthalmopathy. With 1 base removed from V and 4 bases from J, the gap between germline ends came to 8 bases. Germline-derived CDR1 and CDR2 are LNHDA and SQIVND (reference sequence). CDR3 size: 15 residues. RNA transcripts yielded amplified TCR beta CDR3 regions. Initially, a first-round RT-PCR of the TCR CDR3 employed the HTBI primer set. TCRdb reanalysed the multiplex PCR reads using MiXCR and keeps one entry per CDR3 protein. The sample has 640,000 or so distinct CDR3 sequences, roughly 15% seen once. This clonotype was detected only a few times.

The rearrangement joins TRBV19 to TRBJ2-6; D gene uncertain. Source material: blood. The sequence came from a woman aged 40 to 49 with Graves' ophthalmopathy. The CDR3 here is CASSIAGWGANVLTF. DNA for the CDR3: TGTGCCAGTAGTATAGCGGGTTGGGGGGCCAACGTCCTGACTTTC. Combining the CDR3 with reference TRBV19 and TRBJ2-6 gives the whole variable domain DGGITQSPKYLFRKEGQNVTLSCEQNLNHDAMYWYRQDPGQGLRLIYYSQIVNDFQKGDIAEGYSVSREKKESFPLTVTSAQKNPTAFYLCASSIAGWGANVLTFGAGSRLTVL.